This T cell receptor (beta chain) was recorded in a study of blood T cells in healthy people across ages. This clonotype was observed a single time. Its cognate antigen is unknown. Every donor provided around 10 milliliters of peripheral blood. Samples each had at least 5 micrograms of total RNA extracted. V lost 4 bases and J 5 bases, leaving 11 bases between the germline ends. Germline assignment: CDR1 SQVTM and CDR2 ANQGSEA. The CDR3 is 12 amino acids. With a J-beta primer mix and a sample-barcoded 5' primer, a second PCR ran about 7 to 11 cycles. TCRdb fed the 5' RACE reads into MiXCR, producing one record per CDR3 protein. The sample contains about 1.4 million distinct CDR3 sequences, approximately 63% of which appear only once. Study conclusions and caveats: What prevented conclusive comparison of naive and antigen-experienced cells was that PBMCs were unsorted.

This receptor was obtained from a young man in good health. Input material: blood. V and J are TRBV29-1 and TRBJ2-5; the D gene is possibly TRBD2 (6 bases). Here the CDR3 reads CSVGAGRETQYF. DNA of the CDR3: TGCAGCGTTGGGGCAGGGAGGGAGACCCAGTACTTC.